This T cell receptor (beta chain) was identified in a study of preoperative IRX-2 immunotherapy in early breast cancer. Described treatment: preoperative locoregional IRX-2 cytokine immunotherapy. TCRdb's copy holds only in-frame clones and misses some; the assay was immunoSEQ multiplex PCR. Seen here are approximately 100,000 clones, 86% observed once, and the top ten hold approximately 2%. Germline values: CDR1 SGHNT, CDR2 YENEEA. V dropped 4 bases and J dropped 5; count of bases not matched to a gene: 5. This CDR3 region has 15 residues. This sequence joins TRBV11-3 and TRBJ2-1, with TRBD2 identical over 10 bases. Material: tumor tissue, obtained after IRX-2 immunotherapy. This TCR came from a human donor with breast cancer. Here the CDR3 DNA reads TGTGCCAGCAGCTCGAGGCTAGCGGGGGACAATGAGCAGTTCTTC. Protein product: CASSSRLAGDNEQFF.